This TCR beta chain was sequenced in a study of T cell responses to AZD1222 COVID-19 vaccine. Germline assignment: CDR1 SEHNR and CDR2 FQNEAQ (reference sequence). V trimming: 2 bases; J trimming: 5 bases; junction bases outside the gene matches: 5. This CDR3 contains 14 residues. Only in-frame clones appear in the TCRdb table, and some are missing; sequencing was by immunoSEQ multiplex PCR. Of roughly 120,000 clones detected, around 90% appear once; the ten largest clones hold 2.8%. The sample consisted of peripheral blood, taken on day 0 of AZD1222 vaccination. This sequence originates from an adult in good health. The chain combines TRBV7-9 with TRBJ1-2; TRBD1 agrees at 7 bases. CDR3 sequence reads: CASSLKQGRYGYTF. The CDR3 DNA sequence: TGTGCCAGCAGCTTAAAACAGGGGCGGTATGGCTACACCTTC.